The 13 T cell receptor beta chains presented below share a single source sample, sequenced in a study of blood T cell repertoires in COVID-19. Sequencing was performed with immunoSEQ multiplex PCR; in TCRdb, only in-frame clones are kept and a portion is missing. The sample consists of some 60,000 clones, 75% to 95% of them appearing once. The sample consisted of peripheral blood. These receptors all stem from a man aged 55 to 70 with acute or convalescent COVID-19.

The chain links TRBV6-2 or TRBV6-3 to TRBJ1-5, with D possibly TRBD1 on 6 matching bases. This CDR3 has 16 amino acids. Deletions cut 7 bases from V and 0 bases from J, with 16 bases between. Germline V lookup: CDR1 MNHEY, CDR2 SVGEGT. The CDR3 region has the DNA TGTGCCAGCACTTATCGGGGCAGGGGTAGCAATCAGCCCCAGCATTTT. It translates to CASTYRGRGSNQPQHF.

V is TRBV5-1 and J is TRBJ2-7; 10 positions agree with TRBD1. Germline V gene sequence: CDR1 SGHRS, CDR2 YFSETQ. After removal of 3 bases from V and 3 bases from J, the junction contained 6 bases not matched to a gene. The CDR3 is made up of 15 amino acids. The CDR3 region has the DNA TGCGCCAGCAGCTCAGGACAGGGGGGTGTCTACGAGCAGTACTTC. Its protein is CASSSGQGGVYEQYF.

This chain's CDR3 is CSASGVLQLRAYNEQFF. The CDR3 DNA reads TGCAGTGCTAGTGGGGTCTTACAGCTGAGGGCATACAATGAGCAGTTCTTC. The J gene is TRBJ2-1, the V gene TRBV20-1; D might be TRBD2 (5 bases). Germline assignment: CDR1 DFQATT and CDR2 SNEGSKA (reference sequence). This CDR3 comprises 17 residues. The ends were cut back, 3 bases at V and 4 bases at J, with 22 bases in the middle.

This chain uses TRBV28 with TRBJ1-5; TRBD1 aligns across 7 bases. This CDR3 spans 17 amino acids. Germline-derived CDR1 and CDR2 are MDHEN and SYDVKM. The V segment lost 6 bases and the J segment 0 bases; nucleotides outside the gene matches: 11. The CDR3 bases are TGTGCCAGCAGAGAAGGCAGGGGGTTCTATAGCAATCAGCCCCAGCATTTT. It translates to CASREGRGFYSNQPQHF.

V and J are TRBV18 and TRBJ2-3; D is undetermined. The CDR3 contains 13 residues. With 0 bases removed from V and 3 bases from J, the gap between germline ends came to 4 bases. CDR1 and CDR2 from the germline V gene are KGHSH and LQKENI. The CDR3 loop reads CASSPPETDTQYF. Here the CDR3 DNA reads TGTGCCAGCTCACCACCCGAGACAGATACGCAGTATTTT.

This chain uses TRBV7-2 with TRBJ2-7; D may be TRBD1 (6 bases). Per the germline V gene, CDR1 is SGHTA and CDR2 is FQGNSA. The length of the CDR3 is 14 residues. V was pared by 5 bases and J by 4 bases, with 15 bases between. The CDR3, as DNA: TGTGCCAGCAGCCGTCCCGGACAGAGTTACGAGCAGTACTTC. Translating gives CASSRPGQSYEQYF.

This clone was observed a handful of times. Here the CDR3 reads CSVVYRDAEAFF. As DNA, the CDR3 is TGCAGCGTTGTTTACAGGGACGCTGAAGCTTTCTTT. The chain is built from TRBV29-1 and TRBJ1-1, with D possibly matching TRBD1 (6 bases). The germline V and J ends were trimmed by 4 bases and 6 bases, with 12 bases remaining between them. Germline-derived CDR1 and CDR2 are SQVTM and ANQGSEA. This CDR3 comprises 12 residues.

A few counts support this clone. This chain uses TRBV3-1 (or the pseudogene TRBV3-2) with TRBJ2-3, with D tentatively TRBD1 (6 bases). This CDR3 is 18 amino acids long. V lost 0 bases, J lost 0 bases, and 16 bases lay in between. Germline CDR1 reads LGHDT; CDR2 reads YNNKEL (reference sequence). The CDR3 nucleotides are TGTGCCAGCAGCCAAGAATATACATTGGACAGTAGCACAGATACGCAGTATTTT. This gives the protein CASSQEYTLDSSTDTQYF.

The V gene is TRBV25-1, the J gene TRBJ2-3; 12 positions match TRBD2. Trimming took 7 bases from V and 3 from J; bases not matched to a gene: 5. The CDR3 sequence is 15 residues long. CDR1 is MGHDK, CDR2 SYGVNS, per germline. In DNA form, the CDR3 reads TGTGCCAGCACACTAGCGGGAGGTGGGACAGATACGCAGTATTTT. Amino acid sequence: CASTLAGGGTDTQYF.

This rearrangement joins TRBV12-5 to TRBJ2-7; 10 nucleotides agree with TRBD2. The CDR3 consists of 22 residues. Germline V lookup: CDR1 LGHNT, CDR2 FRNRAP. V lost 0 bases and J lost 0; bases outside the gene matches: 20. CDR3 region: CASGLVLSLGSGRLGSSYEQYF. The DNA for the CDR3 is TGTGCTAGTGGTTTGGTACTCTCGTTGGGTAGCGGGAGGTTAGGGAGCTCCTACGAGCAGTACTTC.

The chain uses TRBV30 and TRBJ1-1; D may be TRBD1 (5 bases). Germline V gives CDR1 GTSNPN, CDR2 SVGIG (reference sequence). Trimming shortened V by 0 bases and J by 0 bases, and 8 bases separated the two germline ends. There are 14 residues in the CDR3. The CDR3 bases are TGTGCCTGGAGTGTCGGCAGGGTGAACACTGAAGCTTTCTTT. This translates into CAWSVGRVNTEAFF.

The V and J genes are TRBV5-5 and TRBJ2-2, with 9 bases aligning to TRBD2. Germline V gives CDR1 SGHKS, CDR2 YYEKEE (reference sequence). The CDR3 is made up of 16 amino acids. Losses at the gene ends were 3 bases for V and 2 bases for J; bases not matched to a gene: 5. The CDR3 sequence: CASSSRLADNTGELFF. CDR3 DNA sequence: TGTGCCAGCAGCTCCAGACTAGCGGATAACACCGGGGAGCTGTTTTTT. Supplemented by reference TRBV5-5 and TRBJ2-2, the full variable domain reads DAGVTQSPTHLIKTRGQQVTLRCSPISGHKSVSWYQQVLGQGPQFIFQYYEKEERGRGNFPDRFSARQFPNYSSELNVNALLLGDSALYLCASSSRLADNTGELFFGEGSRLTVL.

The chain has TRBV7-3 and TRBJ2-1; 8 bases match TRBD2. CDR1 and CDR2 from the germline V gene are SGHTA and FQGTGA. This CDR3 region has 18 residues. J lost 3 bases, V lost 0 bases, and 10 bases had no gene match. The CDR3 DNA is TGTGCCAGCAGCTTAACCCCCGGGACTAGTGGTCTCTACAATGAGCAGTTCTTC. This sequence encodes CASSLTPGTSGLYNEQFF.